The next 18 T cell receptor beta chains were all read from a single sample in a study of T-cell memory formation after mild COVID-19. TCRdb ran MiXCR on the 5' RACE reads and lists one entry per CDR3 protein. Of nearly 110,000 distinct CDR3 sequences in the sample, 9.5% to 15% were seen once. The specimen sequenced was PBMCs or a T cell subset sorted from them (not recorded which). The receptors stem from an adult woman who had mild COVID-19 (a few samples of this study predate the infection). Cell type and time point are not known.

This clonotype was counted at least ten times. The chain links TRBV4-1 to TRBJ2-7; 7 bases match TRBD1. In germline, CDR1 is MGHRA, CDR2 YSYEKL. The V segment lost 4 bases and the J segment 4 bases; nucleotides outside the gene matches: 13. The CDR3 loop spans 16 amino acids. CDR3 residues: CASSRIGTVPFYEQYF. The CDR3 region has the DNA TGCGCCAGCAGCCGAATAGGGACAGTTCCCTTTTACGAGCAGTACTTC.

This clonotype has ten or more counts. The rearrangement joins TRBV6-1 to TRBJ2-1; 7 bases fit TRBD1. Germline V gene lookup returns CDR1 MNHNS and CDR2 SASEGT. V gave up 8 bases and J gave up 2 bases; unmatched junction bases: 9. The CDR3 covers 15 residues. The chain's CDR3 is CASLPVGTAYNEQFF. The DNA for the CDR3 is TGTGCCAGCTTACCCGTGGGGACAGCCTACAATGAGCAGTTCTTC.

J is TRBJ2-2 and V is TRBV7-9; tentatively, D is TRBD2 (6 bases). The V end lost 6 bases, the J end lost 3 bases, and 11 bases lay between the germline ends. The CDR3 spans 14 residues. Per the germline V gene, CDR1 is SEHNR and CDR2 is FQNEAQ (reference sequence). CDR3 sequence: CASSWDFDTGELFF. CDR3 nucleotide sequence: TGTGCCAGCAGTTGGGACTTTGACACCGGGGAGCTGTTTTTT.

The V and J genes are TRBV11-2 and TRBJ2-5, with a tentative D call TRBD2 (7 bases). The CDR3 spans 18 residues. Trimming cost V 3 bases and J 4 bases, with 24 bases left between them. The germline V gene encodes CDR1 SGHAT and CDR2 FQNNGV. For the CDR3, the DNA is TGTGCCAGCAGCTTTCTCTTTGGGGCGGGGGCCGTCGGAGAGACCCAGTACTTC. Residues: CASSFLFGAGAVGETQYF. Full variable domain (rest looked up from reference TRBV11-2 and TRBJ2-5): EAGVAQSPRYKIIEKRQSVAFWCNPISGHATLYWYQQILGQGPKLLIQFQNNGVVDDSQLPKDRFSAERLKGVDSTLKIQPAKLEDSAVYLCASSFLFGAGAVGETQYFGPGTRLLVL.

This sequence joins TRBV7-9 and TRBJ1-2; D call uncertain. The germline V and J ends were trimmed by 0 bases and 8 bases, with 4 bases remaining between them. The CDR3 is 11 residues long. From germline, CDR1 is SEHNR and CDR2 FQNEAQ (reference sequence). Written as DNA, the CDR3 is TGTGCCAGCAGCTTAGCGCCGGGCTACACCTTC. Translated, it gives CASSLAPGYTF.

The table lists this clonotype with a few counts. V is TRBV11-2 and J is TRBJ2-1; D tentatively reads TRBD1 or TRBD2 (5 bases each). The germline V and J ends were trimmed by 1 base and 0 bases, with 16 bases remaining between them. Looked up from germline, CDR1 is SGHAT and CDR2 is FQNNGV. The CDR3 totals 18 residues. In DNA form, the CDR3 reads TGTGCCAGCAGCTTAGTATGGGGCGGGTCCGACTCCTACAATGAGCAGTTCTTC. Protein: CASSLVWGGSDSYNEQFF.

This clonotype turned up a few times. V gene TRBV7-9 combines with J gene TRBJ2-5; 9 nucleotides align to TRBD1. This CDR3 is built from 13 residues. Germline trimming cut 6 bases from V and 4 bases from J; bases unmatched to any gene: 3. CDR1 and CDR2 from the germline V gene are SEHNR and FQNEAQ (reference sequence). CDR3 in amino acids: CASRWDRAETQYF. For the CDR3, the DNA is TGTGCCAGCAGGTGGGACAGGGCAGAGACCCAGTACTTC.

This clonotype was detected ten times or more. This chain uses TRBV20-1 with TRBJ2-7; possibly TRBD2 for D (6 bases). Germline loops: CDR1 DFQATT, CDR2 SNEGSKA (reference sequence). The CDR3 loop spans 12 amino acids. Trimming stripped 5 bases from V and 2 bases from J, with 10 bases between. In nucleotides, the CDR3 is TGCAGTGCTCGGGGGATCGCCTACGAGCAGTACTTC. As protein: CSARGIAYEQYF.

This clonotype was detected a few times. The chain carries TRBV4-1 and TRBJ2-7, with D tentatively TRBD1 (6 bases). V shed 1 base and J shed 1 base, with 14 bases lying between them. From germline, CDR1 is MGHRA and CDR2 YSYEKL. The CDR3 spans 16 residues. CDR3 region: CASSQGGRGGSYEQYF. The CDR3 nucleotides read TGCGCCAGCAGCCAAGGGGGCAGGGGCGGATCCTACGAGCAGTACTTC.

The CDR3 region has the DNA TGTGCCAGCAGCAATACCGGGACAGTTAACTATGGCTACACCTTC. It is translated as CASSNTGTVNYGYTF. The chain links TRBV7-9 to TRBJ1-2; 7 bases align to TRBD1. The germline gives CDR1 SEHNR, CDR2 FQNEAQ (reference sequence). The CDR3 has 15 amino acids. With V trimmed by 5 bases and J by 1 base, 7 bases remained unmatched.

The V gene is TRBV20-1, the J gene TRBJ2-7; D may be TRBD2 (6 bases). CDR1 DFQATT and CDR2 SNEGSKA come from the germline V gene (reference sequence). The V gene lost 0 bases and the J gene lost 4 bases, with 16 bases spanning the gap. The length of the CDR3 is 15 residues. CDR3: CSARDGAGLHYEQYF. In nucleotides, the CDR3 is TGCAGTGCTAGAGACGGGGCGGGATTACATTACGAGCAGTACTTC.

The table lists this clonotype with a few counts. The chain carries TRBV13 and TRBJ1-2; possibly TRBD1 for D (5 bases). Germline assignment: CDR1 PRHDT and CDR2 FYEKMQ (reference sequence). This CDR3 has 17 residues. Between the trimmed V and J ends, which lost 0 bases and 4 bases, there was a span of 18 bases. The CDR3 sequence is CASSLGLRDASRYGYTF. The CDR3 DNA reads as TGTGCCAGCAGCTTAGGCCTACGGGACGCCTCTCGCTATGGCTACACCTTC.

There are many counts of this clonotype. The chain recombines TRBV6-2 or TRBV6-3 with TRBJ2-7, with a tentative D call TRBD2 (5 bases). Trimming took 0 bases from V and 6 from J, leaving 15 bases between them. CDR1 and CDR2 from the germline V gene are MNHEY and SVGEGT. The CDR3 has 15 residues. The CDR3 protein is CASSYSSEGSVEQYF. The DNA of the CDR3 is TGTGCCAGCAGTTACTCTAGCGAGGGAAGCGTCGAGCAGTACTTC.

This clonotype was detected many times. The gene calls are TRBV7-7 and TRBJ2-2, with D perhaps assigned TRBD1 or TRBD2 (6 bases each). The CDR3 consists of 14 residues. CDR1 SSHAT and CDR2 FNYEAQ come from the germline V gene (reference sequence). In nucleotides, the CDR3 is TGTGCTATCACCCCGGGGGCGCTCACCGGGGAGCTGTTTTTT. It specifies CAITPGALTGELFF.

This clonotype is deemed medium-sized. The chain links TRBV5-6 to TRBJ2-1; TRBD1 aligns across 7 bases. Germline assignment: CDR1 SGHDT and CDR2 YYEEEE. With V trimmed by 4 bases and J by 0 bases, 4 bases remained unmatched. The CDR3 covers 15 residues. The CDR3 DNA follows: TGTGCCAGCAGCCCAGGGGGAAGCTCCTACAATGAGCAGTTCTTC. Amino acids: CASSPGGSSYNEQFF.

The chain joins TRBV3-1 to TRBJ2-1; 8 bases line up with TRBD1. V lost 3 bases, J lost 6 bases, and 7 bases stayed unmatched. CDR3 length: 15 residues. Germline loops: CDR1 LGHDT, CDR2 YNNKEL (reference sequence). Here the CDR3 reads CASSHQPDRVNEQFF. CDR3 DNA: TGTGCCAGCAGCCATCAACCGGACAGGGTCAATGAGCAGTTCTTC.

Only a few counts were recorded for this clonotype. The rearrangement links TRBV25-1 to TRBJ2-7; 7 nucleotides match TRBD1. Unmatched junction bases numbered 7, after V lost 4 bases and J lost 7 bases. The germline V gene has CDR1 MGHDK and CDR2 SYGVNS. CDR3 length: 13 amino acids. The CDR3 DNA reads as TGTGCCAGCAGTGTTCTCACAGGGGATGAGCAGTACTTC. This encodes CASSVLTGDEQYF.

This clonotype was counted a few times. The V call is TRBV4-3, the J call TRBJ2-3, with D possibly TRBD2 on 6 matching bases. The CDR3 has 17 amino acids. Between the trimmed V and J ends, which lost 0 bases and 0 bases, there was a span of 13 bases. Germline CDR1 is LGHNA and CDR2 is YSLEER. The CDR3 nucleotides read TGCGCCAGCAGCCAAGATAACCGGCGGGAAAGCACAGATACGCAGTATTTT. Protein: CASSQDNRRESTDTQYF.